A selection of T cell receptor beta chains follows, all from one sample in a study of lymphopenia after photon versus proton radiotherapy. Measured with immunoSEQ multiplex PCR; TCRdb has only the in-frame clones, and not every one. This sample has approximately 45,000 clones, with about 85% found just once. The sequences come from peripheral blood, collected from a patient treated with photon-based radiotherapy. All receptors derive from a man between 35 and 55 years old with gastric cancer. Each CDR3 is given with its conserved first and last residue. Each record gives: D gene, J gene, clone size, V gene, CDR3 protein, CDR3 DNA. The D gene is left open where the match is weak. The size entry is marked missing in some rows and otherwise reads once, few, many or a size class.

>TRBD1|TRBJ1-2|NA|TRBV27
CASSGRDSYGYTF
TGTGCCAGCAGTGGCCGGGACAGTTATGGCTACACCTTC
>NA|TRBJ2-3|NA|TRBV5-4
CASSYRGTPPRTDTQYF
TGTGCCAGCAGCTATCGTGGGACTCCACCCCGCACAGATACGCAGTATTTT
>TRBD1|TRBJ1-6|few|TRBV11-3
CASSTGTDSPLHF
TGTGCCAGCAGCACCGGGACAGATTCACCCCTCCACTTT
>TRBD1|TRBJ1-1|NA|TRBV5-4
CASSQRDRIEAFF
TGTGCCAGCAGCCAAAGGGACAGGATTGAAGCTTTCTTT
>NA|TRBJ2-2|NA|TRBV2
CASRTGLTGELFF
TGTGCCAGCAGAACAGGGCTCACCGGGGAGCTGTTTTTT
>NA|TRBJ2-5|NA|TRBV11-2
CASSLGGLRETQYF
TGTGCCAGCAGCTTAGGAGGGCTCAGGGAGACCCAGTACTTC
>NA|TRBJ1-3|NA|TRBV19
CASSSGNTIYF
TGTGCCAGTAGCTCCGGAAACACCATATATTTT
>TRBD2|TRBJ2-7|NA|TRBV7-6
CASSLAGLAGNYEQYF
TGTGCCAGCAGCTTAGCGGGGCTAGCGGGGAACTACGAGCAGTACTTC
>TRBD1|TRBJ2-5|NA|TRBV28
CASSPPQGWETQYF
TGTGCCAGCAGTCCTCCACAGGGGTGGGAGACCCAGTACTTC
>NA|TRBJ2-1|NA|TRBV15
CATSRDHPGRNEQFF
TGTGCCACCAGCAGAGATCACCCGGGAAGAAATGAGCAGTTCTTC
>TRBD1|TRBJ1-5|NA|TRBV7-2
CASSSTGGGQPQHF
TGTGCCAGCAGCTCGACAGGGGGCGGTCAGCCCCAGCATTTT
>TRBD2|TRBJ2-3|NA|TRBV9
CASSAGLAGATDTQYF
TGTGCCAGCAGCGCTGGGCTAGCGGGGGCCACAGATACGCAGTATTTT
>NA|TRBJ1-6|few|TRBV23-1
CASSHPEEPLHF
TGCGCCAGCAGTCATCCCGAGGAACCCCTCCACTTT
>NA|TRBJ1-3|NA|TRBV7-3
CASSRTPGNTIYF
TGTGCCAGCAGCCGAACCCCGGGAAACACCATATATTTT
>NA|TRBJ1-6|NA|TRBV7-9
CASSLVSSPLHF
TGTGCCAGCAGCTTAGTCAGTTCACCCCTCCACTTT
>TRBD1|TRBJ1-4|NA|TRBV19
CASSIGEGTAGKLFF
TGTGCCAGTAGTATAGGGGAGGGGACAGCGGGAAAACTGTTTTTT
>NA|TRBJ2-7|once|TRBV7-2
CASSLAGGGRVYEQYF
TGTGCCAGCAGCTTAGCGGGGGGTGGCAGGGTCTACGAGCAGTACTTC
>TRBD2|TRBJ2-5|NA|TRBV7-9
CASSLVGGTETQYF
TGTGCCAGCAGCTTAGTCGGGGGGACGGAGACCCAGTACTTC
>NA|TRBJ2-1|NA|TRBV18
CASSPGTRREQFF
TGTGCCAGCTCACCCGGGACCCGCCGTGAGCAGTTCTTC
>TRBD1|TRBJ2-6|NA|TRBV6-5
CASSPGGSGANVLTF
TGTGCCAGCAGTCCAGGGGGCTCTGGGGCCAACGTCCTGACTTTC
>NA|TRBJ1-1|medium-sized|TRBV29-1
CSVAPRMVHTEAFF
TGCAGCGTTGCCCCCAGAATGGTGCACACTGAAGCTTTCTTT
>NA|TRBJ2-3|NA|TRBV5-5
CASSWGPLSTDTQYF
TGTGCCAGCAGCTGGGGACCGCTCAGCACAGATACGCAGTATTTT
>NA|TRBJ1-1|NA|TRBV27
CASSPYRGGTEAFF
TGTGCCAGCAGTCCTTACCGGGGTGGCACTGAAGCTTTCTTT
>NA|TRBJ1-1|NA|TRBV20-1
CSALRQAEAFF
TGCAGTGCTCTCCGACAGGCTGAAGCTTTCTTT
>NA|TRBJ1-2|NA|TRBV30
CAWSDTYGYTF
TGTGCCTGGAGTGATACCTATGGCTACACCTTC
>NA|TRBJ2-3|NA|TRBV5-5
CASSSDPFRDTDTQYF
TGTGCCAGCAGCTCGGACCCCTTTCGGGACACAGATACGCAGTATTTT
>TRBD2|TRBJ2-1|NA|TRBV7-6
CASSLSSGGQGNEQFF
TGTGCCAGCAGCTTAAGTAGCGGGGGCCAAGGCAATGAGCAGTTCTTC
>TRBD1|TRBJ1-5|NA|TRBV19
CASTHWDRVNQPQHF
TGTGCCAGTACCCATTGGGACAGGGTGAATCAGCCCCAGCATTTT
>NA|TRBJ1-1|few|TRBV5-1
CASSLFPTTAEAFF
TGCGCCAGCAGCTTGTTTCCGACGACGGCTGAAGCTTTCTTT
>NA|TRBJ2-5|NA|TRBV27
CASSPWGEETQYF
TGTGCCAGCAGCCCTTGGGGGGAAGAGACCCAGTACTTC
>NA|TRBJ1-1|NA|TRBV29-1
CSVESGDTEAFF
TGCAGCGTTGAGTCAGGGGACACTGAAGCTTTCTTT
>NA|TRBJ2-7|NA|TRBV18
CASSPQRRTFSYEQYF
TGTGCCAGCTCACCACAAAGAAGGACCTTTTCCTACGAGCAGTACTTC
>NA|TRBJ1-5|NA|TRBV7-2
CASSLGQVGPQHF
TGTGCCAGCAGCTTAGGACAGGTCGGGCCCCAGCATTTT
>NA|TRBJ1-5|NA|TRBV10-2
CASSDYSNQPQHF
TGCGCCAGCAGCGACTATAGCAATCAGCCCCAGCATTTT
>NA|TRBJ2-1|once|TRBV9
CASSATYDEEQFF
TGTGCCAGCAGCGCAACCTATGATGAGGAGCAGTTCTTC
>NA|TRBJ2-7|few|TRBV11-2
CASSLDFTGAGEQYF
TGTGCCAGCAGCTTAGATTTCACAGGGGCGGGGGAGCAGTACTTC
>TRBD2|TRBJ2-1|NA|TRBV10-3
CAISDRSGGDEQFF
TGTGCCATCAGTGATCGTAGCGGGGGGGATGAGCAGTTCTTC
>NA|TRBJ1-6|few|TRBV7-2
CASSLDRPLHF
TGTGCCAGCAGCTTAGACAGGCCCCTCCACTTT
>NA|TRBJ1-2|NA|TRBV30
CAWSVDRTRAYTF
TGTGCCTGGAGTGTTGACAGGACGAGGGCGTACACCTTC
>TRBD2|TRBJ2-1|NA|TRBV30
CAWSVGGGFYNEQFF
TGTGCCTGGAGTGTTGGCGGGGGTTTCTACAATGAGCAGTTCTTC
>NA|TRBJ2-7|NA|TRBV12-1
CASSGTSGVPSYEQYF
TGTGCCAGCAGCGGGACTAGCGGGGTACCCTCCTACGAGCAGTACTTC
>NA|TRBJ2-3|NA|TRBV6-5
CASKGGGGTPDTQYF
TGTGCCAGCAAGGGGGGCGGGGGCACCCCAGATACGCAGTATTTT
>TRBD1|TRBJ2-7|NA|TRBV7-3
CASSLTGTDYEQYF
TGTGCCAGCAGCTTAACTGGGACAGACTACGAGCAGTACTTC
>NA|TRBJ1-1|NA|TRBV27
CASSPEGDTSTEAFF
TGTGCCAGCAGTCCCGAAGGGGACACCAGCACTGAAGCTTTCTTT
>NA|TRBJ1-2|NA|TRBV25-1
CASSLDWDYGYTF
TGTGCCAGCAGTCTCGACTGGGACTATGGCTACACCTTC
>TRBD1|TRBJ1-5|NA|TRBV9
CASSLGQSSNQPQHF
TGTGCCAGCAGCTTGGGACAGTCTAGCAATCAGCCCCAGCATTTT
>NA|TRBJ1-5|few|TRBV10-2
CASSEGNQPQHF
TGCGCCAGCAGTGAGGGCAATCAGCCCCAGCATTTT
>NA|TRBJ2-7|few|TRBV7-2
CASSLATAYEQYF
TGTGCCAGCAGCTTAGCCACTGCCTACGAGCAGTACTTC
>NA|TRBJ1-6|few|TRBV7-8
CASIPYEGSNSPLHF
TGTGCCAGCATCCCTTACGAAGGGTCGAATTCACCCCTCCACTTT
>NA|TRBJ2-7|NA|TRBV7-8
CASSLGVSYEQYF
TGTGCCAGCAGCTTAGGGGTTTCCTACGAGCAGTACTTC
>NA|TRBJ1-2|NA|TRBV6-5
CASRSTDLYGYTF
TGTGCCAGCAGGTCTACAGACCTCTATGGCTACACCTTC
>TRBD1|TRBJ1-2|few|TRBV5-1
CASSFNGTGYGYTF
TGCGCCAGCAGCTTTAACGGGACAGGGTATGGCTACACCTTC